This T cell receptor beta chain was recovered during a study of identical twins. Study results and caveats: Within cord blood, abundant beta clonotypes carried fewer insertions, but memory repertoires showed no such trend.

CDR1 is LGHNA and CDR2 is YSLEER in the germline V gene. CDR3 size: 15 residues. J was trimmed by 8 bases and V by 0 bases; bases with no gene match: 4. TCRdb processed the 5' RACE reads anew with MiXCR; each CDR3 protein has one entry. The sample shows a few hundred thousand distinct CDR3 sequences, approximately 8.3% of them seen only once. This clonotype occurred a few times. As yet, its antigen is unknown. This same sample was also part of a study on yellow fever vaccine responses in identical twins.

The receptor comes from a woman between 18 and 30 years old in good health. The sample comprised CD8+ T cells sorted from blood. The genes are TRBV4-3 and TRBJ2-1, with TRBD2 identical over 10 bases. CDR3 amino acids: CASSQDSGRPDEQFF. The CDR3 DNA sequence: TGCGCCAGCAGCCAAGATAGCGGGAGGCCCGATGAGCAGTTCTTC.